This T cell receptor (beta chain) was sequenced during a study of blood T cell repertoires in COVID-19. Looking at the study overall: Specimens from acute and convalescent COVID-19 originated in the United States, Italy and Spain. Sample material is recorded as cDNA or gDNA derived from T cells, B-cell-depleted T cells, or PBMCs.

Per germline, CDR1 SNHLY and CDR2 FYNNEI. This CDR3 has 13 residues. Trimming cost V 9 bases and J 1 base; bases outside gene matches: 2. Authors' processing steps: Using reference gene primer amplification, nucleated cell counts were estimated. Profiled with immunoSEQ multiplex PCR; TCRdb holds only in-frame clones, not every one. Clone size and V and J calls were adopted from that table, with D and trimming inferred from the DNA. The sample contains roughly 180,000 clones, nearly 85% of which appear only once. This TCR came from a woman in her twenties or thirties with acute or convalescent COVID-19. The sequenced sample consisted of peripheral blood. The V and J genes are TRBV2 and TRBJ1-1; the match to TRBD1 covers 10 bases. The chain's CDR3 is CARGTGANTEAFF. The CDR3 bases are TGTGCCAGGGGGACAGGGGCGAACACTGAAGCTTTCTTT.